The sequence of this TCR beta chain was determined in a study of OX40 agonist ivuxolimab in advanced cancers. Study background: The diagnoses of dose-escalation patients were hepatocellular carcinoma, melanoma, renal cell or head and neck cancer. Partial responses were observed in three patients, of whom one had hepatocellular carcinoma and two had cutaneous melanoma. Notes on the study in general: Relatively little clonal expansion, among the lowest observed, appeared in partial responders at 0.1-3.0 mg/kg.

The investigators sampled blood at baseline, at cycle 4 day 1, and at cycle 7 day 1. Comment on this clone: Its antigen is still unknown.

Here immunoSEQ multiplex PCR was the method, and the copy in TCRdb shows in-frame clones only, minus some. The sample has around 64,000 clones, about 90% seen once. The V and J ends lost 6 bases and 4 bases respectively, with 19 bases between them. This CDR3 spans 15 amino acids. CDR1 is SNHLY and CDR2 is FYNNEI in the germline V gene. The TCR originated in an adult with an advanced solid tumor such as melanoma, head and neck, liver or kidney cancer. The rearrangement joins TRBV2 to TRBJ2-7; tentative D call: TRBD1 (5 bases). The specimen was CD4+ or CD8+ T cells sorted from blood, collected in a trial of the OX40 agonist ivuxolimab. This chain's CDR3 is CASRIQAGKEYEQYF. The DNA of the CDR3 is TGTGCCAGCAGGATTCAGGCAGGGAAAGAGTACGAGCAGTACTTC.